The T cell receptor (beta chain) under discussion was sequenced for a study of T cell changes during pregnancy in multiple sclerosis. Trimming left V 2 bases short and J 0 bases short, with 23 bases between. Germline-derived CDR1 and CDR2 are GTSNPN and SVGIG (reference sequence). The CDR3 has 19 amino acids. This table comes from immunoSEQ multiplex PCR, and its TCRdb copy is limited to in-frame clones, with some not included. The sample has roughly 34,000 clones, more than 75% seen once; the top ten hold roughly 0.42%. Sequenced material: CD4+ T cells from peripheral blood mononuclear cells, taken in the second trimester of pregnancy. The clonotype was recovered from a female donor in good health, enrolled as a control in a pregnancy study. The chain joins TRBV30 to TRBJ1-5, with D possibly being TRBD1 (6 bases). In DNA form, the CDR3 reads TGTGCCTGGAGTCCTAGGACAGACCTAGTGGGTATTAGCAATCAGCCCCAGCATTTT. It yields the protein CAWSPRTDLVGISNQPQHF.